The TCR beta chain described here comes from a study of OX40 agonist ivuxolimab in advanced cancers. Study-level background: Given to patients was ivuxolimab, an agonistic anti-OX40 (CD134) antibody. Subjects had a mean age of about 65 years, with a range of about 23 to 79; 82.7% were male.

On this clone itself: Antigen: not known.

Germline loops: CDR1 MNHNY, CDR2 SVGAGI (reference sequence). CDR3 length: 12 residues. Between the trimmed V and J ends, which lost 2 bases and 2 bases, there was a span of 1 base. Findings and limits, study-wide: Low clonal expansion, among the lowest seen, marked partial responders at 0.1-3.0 mg/kg.

Profiled with immunoSEQ multiplex PCR; TCRdb holds only in-frame clones, not every one. The table has about 37,000 clones, roughly 80% seen once; the top ten hold around 20%. The chain is built from TRBV6-6 and TRBJ2-1; D gene ambiguous. Sequenced material: CD4+ or CD8+ T cells sorted from blood, taken in a trial of the OX40 agonist ivuxolimab. This receptor was obtained from an adult with an advanced solid tumor such as melanoma, head and neck, liver or kidney cancer. The CDR3 region is CASSYPYNEQFF. The CDR3 region has the DNA TGTGCCAGCAGTTACCCCTACAATGAGCAGTTCTTC.